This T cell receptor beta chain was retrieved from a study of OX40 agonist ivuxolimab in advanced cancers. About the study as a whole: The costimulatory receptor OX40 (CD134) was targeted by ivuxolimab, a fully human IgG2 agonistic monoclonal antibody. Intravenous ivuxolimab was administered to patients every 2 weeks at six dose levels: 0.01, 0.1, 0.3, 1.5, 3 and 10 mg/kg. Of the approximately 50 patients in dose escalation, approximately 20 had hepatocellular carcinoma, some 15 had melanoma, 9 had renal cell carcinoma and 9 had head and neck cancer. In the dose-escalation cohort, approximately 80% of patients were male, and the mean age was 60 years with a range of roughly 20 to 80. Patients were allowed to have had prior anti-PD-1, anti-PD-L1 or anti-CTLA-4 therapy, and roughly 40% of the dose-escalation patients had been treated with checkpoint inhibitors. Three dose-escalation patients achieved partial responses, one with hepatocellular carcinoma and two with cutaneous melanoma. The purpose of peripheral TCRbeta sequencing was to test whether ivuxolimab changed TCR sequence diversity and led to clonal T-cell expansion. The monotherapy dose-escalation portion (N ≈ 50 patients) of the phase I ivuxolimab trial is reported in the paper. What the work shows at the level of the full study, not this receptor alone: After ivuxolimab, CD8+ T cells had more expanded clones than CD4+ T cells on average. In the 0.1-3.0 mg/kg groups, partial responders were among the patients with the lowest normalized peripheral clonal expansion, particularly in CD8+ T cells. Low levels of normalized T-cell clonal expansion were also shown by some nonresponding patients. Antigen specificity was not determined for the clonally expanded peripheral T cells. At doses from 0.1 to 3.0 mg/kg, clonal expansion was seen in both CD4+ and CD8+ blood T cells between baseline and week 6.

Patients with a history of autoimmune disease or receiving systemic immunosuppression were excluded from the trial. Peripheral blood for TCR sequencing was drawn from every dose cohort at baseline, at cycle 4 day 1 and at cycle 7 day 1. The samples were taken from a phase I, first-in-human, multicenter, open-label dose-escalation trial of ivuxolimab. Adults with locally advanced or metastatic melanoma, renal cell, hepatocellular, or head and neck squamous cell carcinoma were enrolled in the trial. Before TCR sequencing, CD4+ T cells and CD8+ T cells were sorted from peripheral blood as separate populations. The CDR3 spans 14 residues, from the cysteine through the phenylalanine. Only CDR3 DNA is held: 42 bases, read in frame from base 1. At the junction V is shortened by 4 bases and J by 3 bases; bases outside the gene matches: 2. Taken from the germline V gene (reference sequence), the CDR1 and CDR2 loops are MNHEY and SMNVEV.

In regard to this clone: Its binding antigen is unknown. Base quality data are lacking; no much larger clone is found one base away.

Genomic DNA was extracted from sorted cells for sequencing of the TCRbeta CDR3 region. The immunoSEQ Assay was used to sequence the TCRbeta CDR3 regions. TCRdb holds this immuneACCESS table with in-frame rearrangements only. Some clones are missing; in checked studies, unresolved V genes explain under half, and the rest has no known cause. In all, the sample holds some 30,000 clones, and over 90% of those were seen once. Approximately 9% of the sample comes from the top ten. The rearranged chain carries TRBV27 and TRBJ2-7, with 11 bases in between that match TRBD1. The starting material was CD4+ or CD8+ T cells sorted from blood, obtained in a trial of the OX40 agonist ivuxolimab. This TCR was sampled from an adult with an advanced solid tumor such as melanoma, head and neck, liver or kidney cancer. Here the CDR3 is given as CASSSGQGVYEQYF. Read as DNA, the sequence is TGTGCCAGCAGTTCGGGACAGGGGGTCTACGAGCAGTACTTC.